The sequence of this T cell receptor beta chain was determined in a study of blood T cell repertoires in COVID-19. Looking at the study overall: The cDNA or gDNA used as material had been derived from T cells, B-cell-depleted T cells, or PBMCs.

Clones were read by immunoSEQ multiplex PCR, and TCRdb kept only the in-frame ones, dropping some. The sample shows 70,000 to 80,000 clones, approximately 83% of them seen only once. V was trimmed by 6 bases and J by 4 bases, leaving 10 bases between them. The CDR3 has 13 residues. Per the germline V gene, CDR1 is ENHRY and CDR2 is SYGVKD. The sample consisted of peripheral blood. The chain couples TRBV10-3 to TRBJ1-3, with TRBD1 as a possible D gene (5 bases). This receptor was taken from a human donor in a cohort sampled during active COVID-19. The CDR3: CAISAGLGNTIYF. The CDR3 DNA reads as TGTGCCATCAGCGCGGGACTGGGAAACACCATATATTTT.